What follows are 10 T cell receptor beta chains derived from one specimen sequenced in a study of blood T cell repertoires in COVID-19. Produced via immunoSEQ multiplex PCR; TCRdb's table is partial and in-frame only. This sample has roughly 180,000 clones, with 80% to 90% found just once. The sequencing sample was made of peripheral blood. These receptor sequences come from a woman at least 80 years old with COVID-19, enrolled during active disease.

The CDR3 spells CASSLYLAGGYETQYF. For the CDR3, the DNA is TGTGCCAGCAGTTTGTACCTAGCGGGAGGTTATGAGACCCAGTACTTC. The chain employs TRBV27 and TRBJ2-5, with TRBD2 matching over 11 bases. Looked up from germline, CDR1 is MNHEY and CDR2 is SMNVEV (reference sequence). Trimming removed 3 bases from V and 5 bases from J; junction bases left unmatched: 8. CDR3 length equals 16 residues.

The chain is built from TRBV6-5 and TRBJ1-2; 7 bases line up with TRBD1. The CDR3 length is 13 residues. The V segment lost 7 bases and the J segment 10 bases; nucleotides outside the gene matches: 12. Germline-derived CDR1 and CDR2 are MNHEY and SVGAGI. CDR3 coding DNA: TGTGCCAGCACCGATACCACCGACAGGGTCTACACCTTC. It encodes CASTDTTDRVYTF.

This clone has only a few counts. At one end, the junction sequence differs from germline, possibly due to a read error. This sample includes further DNA sequences coding for the same CDR3. V usage is TRBV7-7 and J usage is TRBJ1-4; 11 bases line up with TRBD1. The CDR3 is 15 residues long. Germline CDR1 is SSHAT and CDR2 is FNYEAQ (reference sequence). CDR3 sequence (DNA): TGTGCTAGCAGCTTAGGACAGGGGGCGGATGAAAAACTGTTTTTT. Translation: CASSLGQGADEKLFF. The complete variable domain, with remaining parts taken from reference TRBV7-7 and TRBJ1-4, reads GAGVSQSPRYKVTKRGQDVTLRCDPISSHATLYWYQQALGQGPEFLTYFNYEAQPDKSGLPSDRFSAERPEGSISTLTIQRTEQRDSAMYRCASSLGQGADEKLFFGSGTQLSVL.

As to this clone: Other DNA sequences from this sample encode an identical CDR3 as well. The chain employs TRBV19 and TRBJ2-6, with D uncertain. The V and J ends lost 3 bases and 0 bases respectively, with 3 bases between them. Per the germline V gene, CDR1 is LNHDA and CDR2 is SQIVND (reference sequence). This CDR3 has 14 amino acids. The CDR3 region is CASSISSGANVLTF. The CDR3 bases are TGTGCCAGTAGTATCAGCTCTGGGGCCAACGTCCTGACTTTC.

The CDR3 loop reads CASSPQQGYTEAFF. CDR3 bases: TGTGCCAGCAGCCCCCAACAGGGTTACACTGAAGCTTTCTTT. The rearrangement uses TRBV7-8 and TRBJ1-1, with a tentative D call TRBD1 (6 bases). Germline CDR1 reads SGHVS; CDR2 reads FQNEAQ. Trimming took off 5 bases at V and 3 bases at J, with 13 bases between the two ends. CDR3 length: 14 residues.

This rearrangement joins TRBV5-4 to TRBJ2-3; the D gene is possibly TRBD1 (6 bases). CDR1 is SGHNT, CDR2 YYREEE, per germline (reference sequence). The CDR3 extends over 14 amino acids. V lost 0 bases to trimming and J lost 5 bases, with 10 bases between them. The CDR3 loop is CASSLAGAGDTQYF. The CDR3 DNA is TGTGCCAGCAGCTTGGCAGGGGCGGGAGATACGCAGTATTTT.

This clone was seen a handful of times. The chain uses TRBV7-9 and TRBJ1-1; 7 nucleotides align to TRBD1. The V gene's germline CDR1 is SEHNR and CDR2 FQNEAQ (reference sequence). The CDR3 length is 13 residues. With 4 bases clipped from V and 5 bases from J, the junction kept 4 bases outside the gene matches. CDR3 sequence reads: CASSSTGVTEAFF. The CDR3 bases are TGTGCCAGCAGCTCAACAGGGGTTACTGAAGCTTTCTTT.

V is TRBV27 and J is TRBJ2-1, with TRBD1 matching 7 bases. This CDR3 region has 16 residues. V was pared by 4 bases and J by 8 bases, with 14 bases of the junction left unmatched. The V gene's germline CDR1 is MNHEY and CDR2 SMNVEV (reference sequence). CDR3 protein: CASSSPSTGITDEQFF. The CDR3 nucleotides are TGTGCCAGCAGTTCACCATCGACAGGGATAACTGATGAGCAGTTCTTC.

This clone was detected a few times. The J gene is TRBJ1-2, the V gene TRBV7-9, with D perhaps matching TRBD1 (6 bases). Germline CDR1 reads SEHNR; CDR2 reads FQNEAQ (reference sequence). V lost 4 bases and J 8 bases, leaving 14 bases between the germline ends. The CDR3 runs to 13 residues. The CDR3 region is CASSSRGLPGYTF. In nucleotides, the CDR3 is TGTGCCAGCAGCTCCAGGGGCCTCCCGGGCTACACCTTC.

This clone appeared once. The rearrangement joins TRBV18 to TRBJ2-2; 11 positions match TRBD2. The CDR3 consists of 17 residues. V gave up 0 bases and J gave up 5 bases; unmatched junction bases: 5. CDR1 is KGHSH, CDR2 LQKENI, per germline. CDR3 DNA sequence: TGTGCCAGCTCACCACCTAAGCCTAGCGGGAGGACCGGGGAGCTGTTTTTT. It yields the protein CASSPPKPSGRTGELFF.